One sample yielded the 16 T cell receptor beta chains listed below, sequenced in a study of blood T cell repertoires in COVID-19. Clones were sequenced by immunoSEQ multiplex PCR, and TCRdb holds only the in-frame ones, with some missing. The table lists roughly 290,000 clones, about 83% of them singletons. The sequenced sample consisted of PBMCs or T cells enriched from blood (not recorded which). These receptors originate from a woman aged 35 to 49 who had recovered from COVID-19.

The rearrangement joins TRBV28 to TRBJ1-3, with 8 bases identical to TRBD1. The CDR3 extends over 17 amino acids. J lost 1 base, V lost 6 bases, and 11 bases had no gene match. Germline V lookup: CDR1 MDHEN, CDR2 SYDVKM. The CDR3 DNA is TGTGCCAGCAGCCGCCGGACAGGGCCTAATTCTGGAAACACCATATATTTT. Residues: CASSRRTGPNSGNTIYF.

The genes are TRBV7-2 and TRBJ2-5; maybe TRBD2 (5 bases). The V gene's germline CDR1 is SGHTA and CDR2 FQGNSA. There are 16 residues in the CDR3. Trimming left V 0 bases short and J 7 bases short, with 18 bases between. The CDR3 spells CASSLAAGSGGGTQYF. CDR3 coding DNA: TGTGCCAGCAGCTTAGCGGCTGGATCTGGTGGAGGGACCCAGTACTTC.

V usage is TRBV30 and J usage is TRBJ2-7; perhaps TRBD1 as D (7 bases). Trimming shortened V by 1 base and J by 2 bases, and 18 bases separated the two germline ends. From germline, CDR1 is GTSNPN and CDR2 SVGIG (reference sequence). The CDR3 consists of 16 residues. In DNA form, the CDR3 reads TGTGCCTGGAGTGGCGGGGACAGTTTGAGGGCCTACGAGCAGTACTTC. Encoded protein: CAWSGGDSLRAYEQYF.

The DNA for the CDR3 is TGTGCCAGCAGCGACAGGACAGGTAACGAAGCTTTCTTT. This sequence encodes CASSDRTGNEAFF. This chain links TRBV14 with TRBJ1-1, with 7 bases fitting TRBD1. Per the germline V gene, CDR1 is SGHDN and CDR2 is FVKESK. The CDR3 consists of 13 residues. After removal of 5 bases from V and 8 bases from J, the junction contained 8 bases not matched to a gene.

V usage is TRBV30 and J usage is TRBJ2-1; 9 nucleotides match TRBD1. The germline V gene has CDR1 GTSNPN and CDR2 SVGIG (reference sequence). With V trimmed by 5 bases and J by 2 bases, 1 base remained unmatched. This CDR3 is built from 13 residues. The CDR3 sequence: CAWDRGAYNEQFF. CDR3 in DNA: TGTGCCTGGGACAGGGGGGCCTACAATGAGCAGTTCTTC.

The genes are TRBV5-4 and TRBJ2-5, with TRBD1 matching over 8 bases. J was trimmed by 1 base and V by 5 bases; bases with no gene match: 4. Germline V gene lookup returns CDR1 SGHNT and CDR2 YYREEE (reference sequence). The CDR3 has 14 amino acids. In nucleotides, the CDR3 is TGTGCCAGCAGAACGGACAGGGCCCAAGAGACCCAGTACTTC. Translated: CASRTDRAQETQYF. Looking up the rest from reference TRBV5-4 and TRBJ2-5 gives the full variable domain: ETGVTQSPTHLIKTRGQQVTLRCSSQSGHNTVSWYQQALGQGPQFIFQYYREEENGRGNFPPRFSGLQFPNYSSELNVNALELDDSALYLCASRTDRAQETQYFGPGTRLLVL.

The chain uses TRBV19 and TRBJ2-1, with D perhaps matching TRBD2 (5 bases). V dropped 6 bases and J dropped 5 bases, with 11 bases sitting between them. The CDR3 contains 13 residues. Germline CDR1 and CDR2: LNHDA and SQIVND (reference sequence). Here the CDR3 reads CASRRATDNEQFF. Here the CDR3 DNA reads TGTGCCAGTAGGAGGGCGACCGACAATGAGCAGTTCTTC.

V and J are TRBV2 and TRBJ1-2; the match to TRBD1 covers 7 bases. Germline V gives CDR1 SNHLY, CDR2 FYNNEI. The CDR3 has 13 amino acids. The V segment lost 6 bases and the J segment 6 bases; nucleotides outside the gene matches: 7. Here the CDR3 DNA reads TGTGCCAGCAGGGCCCGACAGGGAGATGGCTACACCTTC. This gives the protein CASRARQGDGYTF.

The rearrangement uses TRBV3-1 (or the pseudogene TRBV3-2) and TRBJ2-5; D is unclear. There are 15 residues in the CDR3. Between the trimmed V and J ends, which lost 4 bases and 1 base, there was a span of 13 bases. Germline CDR1 LGHDT, CDR2 YNNKEL (reference sequence). The CDR3 coding sequence is TGTGCCAGCAGCCGGTCCTTCGACATCCAAGAGACCCAGTACTTC. Its protein product is CASSRSFDIQETQYF.

The CDR3 protein is CAWSKGVAGGPSPSLYEQYF. CDR3 nucleotides: TGTGCCTGGAGTAAGGGTGTGGCGGGAGGGCCTTCACCCTCCCTCTACGAGCAGTACTTC. This chain joins TRBV30 and TRBJ2-7; 9 bases are shared with TRBD2. The CDR3 is made up of 20 amino acids. Germline CDR1 reads GTSNPN; CDR2 reads SVGIG (reference sequence). V was clipped by 2 bases and J by 3 bases; unmatched bases: 23.

In DNA, the CDR3 is TGTGCCAGCAGCCTTCCGGGACAGGCTAGCACAGATACGCAGTATTTT. This gives the protein CASSLPGQASTDTQYF. This chain joins TRBV28 and TRBJ2-3; TRBD1 aligns across 8 bases. The CDR3 is 16 amino acids. CDR1 is MDHEN, CDR2 SYDVKM, per germline. The J segment lost 0 bases and the V segment lost 6 bases, leaving 8 bases of the junction unmatched.

V and J are TRBV2 and TRBJ2-5; 14 bases align to TRBD2. Germline trimming cut 4 bases from V and 5 bases from J; bases unmatched to any gene: 3. Germline loops: CDR1 SNHLY, CDR2 FYNNEI. The CDR3 contains 15 residues. Written as DNA, the CDR3 is TGTGCCAGCAGTGGACTAGCGGGAGGGCTCGAGACCCAGTACTTC. It codes for CASSGLAGGLETQYF.

The gene calls are TRBV6-2 or TRBV6-3 and TRBJ2-1; 7 nucleotides align to TRBD1. Germline CDR1 and CDR2: MNHEY and SVGEGT. CDR3 length equals 15 residues. Trimming cost V 5 bases and J 0 bases; bases outside gene matches: 4. As DNA, the CDR3 is TGTGCCAGCAGTAAGACAGGGCGCTCCTACAATGAGCAGTTCTTC. It codes for CASSKTGRSYNEQFF.

Concerning this clone itself: This specimen includes other DNA sequences encoding the same CDR3. V is TRBV28 and J is TRBJ1-2; D unresolved. The CDR3 sequence is 12 residues long. Germline loops: CDR1 MDHEN, CDR2 SYDVKM. Trimming left V 2 bases short and J 4 bases short, with 5 bases between. CDR3 loop: CASSLGSYGYTF. The CDR3 DNA sequence: TGTGCCAGCAGTTTAGGTAGCTATGGCTACACCTTC.

This clone has a handful of counts. This sequence joins TRBV11-2 and TRBJ2-7, with 7 bases lining up with TRBD1. The germline V gene has CDR1 SGHAT and CDR2 FQNNGV. The trim removed 5 bases at V and 2 bases at J, leaving 3 bases unmatched. This CDR3 is built from 13 residues. CDR3 sequence reads: CASSLDRPYEQYF. The CDR3 DNA reads as TGTGCCAGCAGCCTGGACAGGCCCTACGAGCAGTACTTC.

The chain combines TRBV28 with TRBJ2-1, with TRBD2 identical over 15 bases. Germline CDR1 is MDHEN and CDR2 is SYDVKM. This CDR3 contains 13 residues. V trimming: 7 bases; J trimming: 10 bases; junction bases outside the gene matches: 2. The CDR3 DNA reads TGTGCCAGCATTGGACTAGCGGGAGGGGAGCAGTTCTTC. Translating it yields CASIGLAGGEQFF.